A single sample gave rise to the 22 T cell receptor beta chains below, sequenced in a study of vaccination and CD4 T cells after COVID-19 (dated 2022 in TCRdb). Sample treatment or condition, as interpreted from the label and publication: 10-day PBMC culture with coronavirus spike peptide pools or control peptides (ViraFEST assay). Library method: PCR. TCRdb names Illumina iSeq 100 as the instrument used. At the Johns Hopkins FTIC core, DNA from the cultured CD4+ T cells underwent TCR sequencing with the Oncomine TCR Beta short-read assay. The public reads were reanalyzed by TCRdb: fastp trimming at Q25, MiXCR alignment, in-frame beta chains only. Records with the same CDR3 protein are collapsed into one entry carrying the most frequent genes and DNA. The sample includes under 20,000 distinct CDR3 sequences, with approximately 40% observed a single time. Roughly 9.5% of the sample is in the top ten clones.

These receptors' antigens are unknown. This material consisted of CD4+ T cells from blood, cultured in vitro, taken after SARS-CoV-2 vaccination. These receptors were obtained from a human donor who had recovered from COVID-19.

This clonotype was recorded a few times. J is TRBJ1-3 and V is TRBV7-8, with 8 bases aligning to TRBD1. The J segment lost 0 bases and the V segment lost 5 bases, leaving 6 bases of the junction unmatched. From germline, CDR1 is SGHVS and CDR2 FQNEAQ. The CDR3 is made up of 16 amino acids. CDR3 amino acids: CASSPRTGNSGNTIYF. CDR3 DNA: TGTGCCAGCAGCCCCCGGACAGGGAACTCTGGAAACACCATATATTTT.

The chain links TRBV19 to TRBJ1-2, with 11 nucleotides matching TRBD1. The germline CDR1 and CDR2 sequences are LNHDA and SQIVND (reference sequence). J was trimmed by 3 bases and V by 5 bases; bases with no gene match: 8. The CDR3 covers 16 residues. The CDR3 sequence is CASSAKGQGAHYGYTF. CDR3 in DNA: TGTGCCAGTAGTGCGAAAGGACAGGGGGCCCACTATGGCTACACCTTC.

The chain recombines TRBV27 with TRBJ2-7, with a possible D match to TRBD1 (6 bases). The CDR3 covers 14 residues. The germline V gene has CDR1 MNHEY and CDR2 SMNVEV (reference sequence). V was cut by 8 bases and J by 0 bases, with 14 bases left in between. CDR3 residues: CASLMRGSSYEQYF. The CDR3 coding sequence is TGTGCCAGCCTGATGAGGGGGAGCTCCTACGAGCAGTACTTC.

This clonotype was detected a few times. V is TRBV21-1 and J is TRBJ1-1; the table assigns TRBD1, which was not confirmed against the DNA. TRBV21-1 is assigned pseudogene status. The CDR3 length is 16 residues. The CDR3 DNA reads TGTGCTCTGCAGTGGGGGAACAGTTCCCTGAACACTGAAGCTTTCTTT. This encodes CALQWGNSSLNTEAFF.

This clonotype was seen more than once but under ten times. The V gene is TRBV20-1, the J gene TRBJ2-3; possible D gene TRBD1, 5 bases. The germline V and J ends were trimmed by 8 bases and 2 bases, with 11 bases remaining between them. The CDR3 totals 12 residues. CDR1 DFQATT and CDR2 SNEGSKA come from the germline V gene (reference sequence). The CDR3 DNA follows: TGCAGTAGTAGCAGGGCCACAGATACGCAGTATTTT. Its translation: CSSSRATDTQYF.

The chain couples TRBV2 to TRBJ2-3, with D possibly called TRBD1 or TRBD2 (5 bases each). Trimming left V 7 bases short and J 5 bases short, with 34 bases between. Germline values: CDR1 SNHLY, CDR2 FYNNEI. The CDR3 runs to 20 residues. CDR3 nucleotide sequence: TGTGCCAGCAAGGCCCTAACCTGGGCAGGGCCCTCTCGGGGTGGAGATACGCAGTATTTT. Translation gives CASKALTWAGPSRGGDTQYF.

This chain joins TRBV7-2 and TRBJ1-1, with D possibly TRBD1 on 6 matching bases. V was pared by 5 bases and J by 5 bases, with 18 bases between. CDR1 and CDR2 (germline): SGHTA, FQGNSA. The CDR3 has 15 residues. CDR3 amino acids: CASSPALGGRTEAFF. DNA of the CDR3: TGTGCCAGCAGCCCCGCATTGGGGGGGCGGACTGAAGCTTTCTTT.

V usage is TRBV19 and J usage is TRBJ1-5; tentative D call: TRBD1 (5 bases). Trimming took off 6 bases at V and 5 bases at J, with 17 bases between the two ends. This CDR3 is built from 15 residues. Germline-derived CDR1 and CDR2 are LNHDA and SQIVND (reference sequence). Here the CDR3 reads CASRPGGGQDQPQHF. The CDR3 bases are TGTGCCAGTAGACCTGGGGGAGGGCAGGATCAGCCCCAGCATTTT.

The chain joins TRBV7-2 to TRBJ2-2, with 8 bases aligning to TRBD1. V gave up 5 bases and J gave up 0 bases; unmatched junction bases: 5. The CDR3 loop spans 16 amino acids. The germline gives CDR1 SGHTA, CDR2 FQGNSA. CDR3 in amino acids: CASSKQGGSNTGELFF. The CDR3 DNA follows: TGTGCCAGCAGCAAACAGGGGGGTTCGAACACCGGGGAGCTGTTTTTT.

The chain has TRBV11-1 and TRBJ2-1; D is possibly TRBD2 (6 bases). V lost 1 base, J lost 9 bases, and 10 bases lay in between. The CDR3 has 13 residues. Germline V gene sequence: CDR1 SGHAT, CDR2 FQDESV (reference sequence). CDR3 DNA sequence: TGTGCCAGCAGCTTAGTAGGCGGGGCTGAGCAGTTCTTC. Encoded protein: CASSLVGGAEQFF.

The chain links TRBV9 to TRBJ2-1, with a possible D match to TRBD1 (5 bases). Trimming removed 4 bases from V and 2 bases from J, with 10 bases in between. Germline values: CDR1 SGDLS, CDR2 YYNGEE. The CDR3 sequence is 14 residues long. The CDR3 sequence is CASSFDSTYNEQFF. The CDR3 region has the DNA TGTGCCAGCAGCTTTGACAGTACCTACAATGAGCAGTTCTTC.

On this clonotype: The junction shows a germline mismatch at one end, possibly a read error. The rearrangement uses TRBV20-1 and TRBJ2-4, with 9 positions matching TRBD2. The CDR3 length is 16 residues. Germline CDR1 and CDR2: DFQATT and SNEGSKA (reference sequence). The CDR3: CSARVGGGGARNIQYF. CDR3 nucleotides: TGCAGTGCTAGAGTCGGAGGCGGGGGGGCCAGAAACATTCAGTACTTC.

V and J are TRBV28 and TRBJ1-2; D perhaps matches TRBD1 (5 bases). Germline V gene data show CDR1 as MDHEN and CDR2 as SYDVKM. The V end lost 5 bases, the J end lost 7 bases, and 23 bases lay between the germline ends. This CDR3 contains 16 residues. CDR3 sequence: CASSNPLSTGTVGYTF. CDR3 in DNA: TGTGCCAGCAGTAATCCACTGTCGACGGGGACCGTTGGCTACACCTTC.

The rearrangement joins TRBV11-3 to TRBJ2-2, with unresolved D. The ends were cut back, 5 bases at V and 7 bases at J, with 14 bases in the middle. Germline loops: CDR1 SGHNT, CDR2 YENEEA. This CDR3 is built from 14 residues. The CDR3 DNA reads TGTGCCAGCAGCCCCGGCGCTATTGACGGGGAGCTGTTTTTT. Protein sequence: CASSPGAIDGELFF.

This clonotype turned up a few times. This chain uses TRBV27 with TRBJ1-5; TRBD1 might be the D (6 bases). In germline, CDR1 is MNHEY, CDR2 SMNVEV (reference sequence). The CDR3 sequence is 15 residues long. Trimming left V 1 base short and J 2 bases short, with 9 bases between. This chain's CDR3 is CASSLYRAGNQPQHF. Here the CDR3 DNA reads TGTGCCAGCAGTTTATACAGGGCAGGCAATCAGCCCCAGCATTTT.

This clonotype was seen only a few times. V gene TRBV20-1 combines with J gene TRBJ2-5; D unresolved. The CDR3 has 13 amino acids. CDR1 and CDR2 from the germline V gene are DFQATT and SNEGSKA (reference sequence). The ends were cut back, 2 bases at V and 5 bases at J, with 12 bases in the middle. CDR3 protein: CSARSGGLETQYF. The CDR3 DNA is TGCAGTGCTAGATCCGGCGGATTGGAGACCCAGTACTTC.

The chain couples TRBV11-3 to TRBJ2-1; tentatively, D is TRBD2 (6 bases). With 4 bases removed from V and 10 bases from J, the gap between germline ends came to 14 bases. The germline V gene has CDR1 SGHNT and CDR2 YENEEA. The CDR3 length is 13 residues. Written as DNA, the CDR3 is TGTGCCAGCAGCTCGCTGGCGGGGAAGGAGCAGTTCTTC. This sequence encodes CASSSLAGKEQFF.

This clonotype was recorded a few times. The chain joins TRBV6-2 or TRBV6-3 to TRBJ1-2; 10 bases align to TRBD1. After removal of 0 bases from V and 2 bases from J, the junction contained 3 bases not matched to a gene. The CDR3 contains 16 residues. Germline V lookup: CDR1 MNHEY, CDR2 SVGEGT. CDR3 nucleotide sequence: TGTGCCAGCAGTTACTCAAGGGACAGGGGCAACTATGGCTACACCTTC. Protein sequence: CASSYSRDRGNYGYTF.

Written as DNA, the CDR3 is TGCAGTGCTAGGGACAGGCCTAGCAATCAGCCCCAGCATTTT. Translating gives CSARDRPSNQPQHF. This chain links TRBV20-1 with TRBJ1-5; TRBD1 matches at 7 bases. J lost 0 bases, V lost 3 bases, and 2 bases had no gene match. CDR1 DFQATT and CDR2 SNEGSKA come from the germline V gene (reference sequence). CDR3 length: 14 amino acids.

This chain connects TRBV5-4 to TRBJ2-1, with 9 bases lining up with TRBD2. This CDR3 comprises 16 residues. Trimming took 4 bases from V and 9 from J; bases not matched to a gene: 14. In germline, CDR1 is SGHNT, CDR2 YYREEE (reference sequence). The CDR3 bases are TGTGCCAGCAGCCTGCAGACTAGCGGCCCTTATGGTGAGCAGTTCTTC. Protein: CASSLQTSGPYGEQFF. Combining the CDR3 with reference TRBV5-4 and TRBJ2-1 gives the whole variable domain ETGVTQSPTHLIKTRGQQVTLRCSSQSGHNTVSWYQQALGQGPQFIFQYYREEENGRGNFPPRFSGLQFPNYSSELNVNALELDDSALYLCASSLQTSGPYGEQFFGPGTRLTVL.

The chain has TRBV6-1 and TRBJ2-7, with D possibly TRBD1 on 6 matching bases. CDR1 is MNHNS and CDR2 is SASEGT in the germline V gene. V was pared by 8 bases and J by 4 bases, with 15 bases between. The CDR3 loop spans 13 amino acids. DNA of the CDR3: TGTGCCAGCCACGTCGGGACATATTACGAGCAGTACTTC. Protein product: CASHVGTYYEQYF.

The chain employs TRBV6-1 and TRBJ2-4; no reliable D call. The germline V gene has CDR1 MNHNS and CDR2 SASEGT. This CDR3 contains 15 residues. The V end lost 4 bases, the J end lost 0 bases, and 10 bases lay between the germline ends. Here the CDR3 reads CASSAAPLAKNIQYF. CDR3 DNA sequence: TGTGCCAGCAGTGCGGCGCCCCTAGCCAAAAACATTCAGTACTTC.